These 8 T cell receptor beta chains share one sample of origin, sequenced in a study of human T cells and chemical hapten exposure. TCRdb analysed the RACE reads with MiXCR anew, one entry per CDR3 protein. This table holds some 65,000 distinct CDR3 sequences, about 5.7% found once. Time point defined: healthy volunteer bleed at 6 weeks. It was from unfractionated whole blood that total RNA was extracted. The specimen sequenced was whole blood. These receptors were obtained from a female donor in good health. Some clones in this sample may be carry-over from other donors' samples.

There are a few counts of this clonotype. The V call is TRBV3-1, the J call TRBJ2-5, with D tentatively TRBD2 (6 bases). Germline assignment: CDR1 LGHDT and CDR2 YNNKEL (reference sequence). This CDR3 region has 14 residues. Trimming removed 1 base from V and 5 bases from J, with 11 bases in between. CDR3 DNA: TGTGCCAGCAGCCAAGGCGGGGCGGAGGAGACCCAGTACTTC. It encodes CASSQGGAEETQYF.

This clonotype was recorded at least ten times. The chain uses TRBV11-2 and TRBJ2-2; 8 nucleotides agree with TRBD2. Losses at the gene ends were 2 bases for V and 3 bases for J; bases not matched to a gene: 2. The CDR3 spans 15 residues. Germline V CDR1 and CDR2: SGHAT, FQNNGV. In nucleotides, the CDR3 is TGTGCCAGCAGCTTATGGCGGGAGGACACCGGGGAGCTGTTTTTT. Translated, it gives CASSLWREDTGELFF.

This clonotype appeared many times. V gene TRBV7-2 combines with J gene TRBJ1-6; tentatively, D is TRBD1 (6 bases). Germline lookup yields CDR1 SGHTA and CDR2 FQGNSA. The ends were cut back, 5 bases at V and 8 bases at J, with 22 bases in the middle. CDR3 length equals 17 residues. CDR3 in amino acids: CASSLVGGQGFYSPLHF. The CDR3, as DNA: TGTGCCAGCAGCCTGGTTGGTGGGCAGGGGTTTTATTCACCCCTCCACTTT.

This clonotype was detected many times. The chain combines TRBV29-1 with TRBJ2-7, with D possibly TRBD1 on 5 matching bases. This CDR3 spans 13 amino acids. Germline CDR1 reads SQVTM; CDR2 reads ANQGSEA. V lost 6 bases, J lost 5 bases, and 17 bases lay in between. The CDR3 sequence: CSVRSAQGHEQYF. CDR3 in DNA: TGCAGCGTCCGCTCCGCCCAGGGCCACGAGCAGTACTTC.

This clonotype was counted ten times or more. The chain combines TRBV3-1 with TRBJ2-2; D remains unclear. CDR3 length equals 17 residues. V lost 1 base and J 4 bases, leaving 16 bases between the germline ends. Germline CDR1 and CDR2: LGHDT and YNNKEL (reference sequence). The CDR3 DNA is TGTGCCAGCAGCCAAGCGGAAGGGCCTCTAAGCACCGGGGAGCTGTTTTTT. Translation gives CASSQAEGPLSTGELFF.

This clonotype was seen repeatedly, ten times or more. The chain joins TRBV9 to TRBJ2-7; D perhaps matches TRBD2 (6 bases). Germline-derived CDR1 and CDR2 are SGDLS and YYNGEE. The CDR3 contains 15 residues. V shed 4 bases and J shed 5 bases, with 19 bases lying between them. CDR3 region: CASSPRSGGTHEQYF. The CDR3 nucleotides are TGTGCCAGCAGCCCCCGAAGCGGCGGGACCCACGAGCAGTACTTC.

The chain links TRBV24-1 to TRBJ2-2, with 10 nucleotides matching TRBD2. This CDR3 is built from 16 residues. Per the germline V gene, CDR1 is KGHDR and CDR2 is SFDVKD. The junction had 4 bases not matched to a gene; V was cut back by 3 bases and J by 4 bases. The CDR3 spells CATSDTSGMSTGELFF. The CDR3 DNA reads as TGTGCCACCAGTGATACTAGCGGGATGAGCACCGGGGAGCTGTTTTTT.

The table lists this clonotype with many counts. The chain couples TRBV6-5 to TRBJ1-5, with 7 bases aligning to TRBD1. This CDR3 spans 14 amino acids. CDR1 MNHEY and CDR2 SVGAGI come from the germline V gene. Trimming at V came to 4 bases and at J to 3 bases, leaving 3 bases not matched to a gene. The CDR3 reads CASSSGGVNQPQHF. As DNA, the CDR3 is TGTGCCAGCAGTTCAGGGGGAGTCAATCAGCCCCAGCATTTT.